These 15 T cell receptor beta chains came from one sample sequenced in a study of human thymus T cells. Thymus was obtained from resections taken during corrective heart surgery. Clones were read by immunoSEQ multiplex PCR, and TCRdb kept only the in-frame ones, dropping some. The sample lists about 78,000 clones, around 96% occurring once. Material for sequencing was thymus tissue. The receptors shown here come from a boy younger than two with a congenital heart defect but otherwise immunologically healthy.

This chain connects TRBV7-6 to TRBJ2-2; 12 bases match TRBD2. Germline CDR1 SGHVS, CDR2 FNYEAQ. This CDR3 contains 18 residues. Unmatched junction bases numbered 10, after V lost 5 bases and J lost 3 bases. The CDR3 DNA reads as TGTGCCAGCAGCGCGACTAGCGGGGGCCAACTAGACACCGGGGAGCTGTTTTTT. The encoded protein is CASSATSGGQLDTGELFF.

As DNA, the CDR3 is TGCGCCAGCAGCCCTATAAACGACAGGATGGGGAACTATGGCTACACCTTC. As protein: CASSPINDRMGNYGYTF. The chain has TRBV5-1 and TRBJ1-2; TRBD1 might be the D (6 bases). Trimming removed 4 bases from V and 2 bases from J, with 21 bases in between. This CDR3 region has 17 residues. Germline CDR1 is SGHRS and CDR2 is YFSETQ.

V and J are TRBV7-9 and TRBJ1-1, with D unresolved. The V end lost 5 bases, the J end lost 1 base, and 20 bases lay between the germline ends. The CDR3 consists of 17 residues. Germline V gene sequence: CDR1 SEHNR, CDR2 FQNEAQ (reference sequence). CDR3 residues: CASSRNGRPVWNTEAFF. The CDR3 bases are TGTGCCAGCAGCCGGAACGGAAGGCCGGTGTGGAACACTGAAGCTTTCTTT.

The chain uses TRBV4-1 and TRBJ2-3, with D possibly TRBD2 on 5 matching bases. Germline CDR1 and CDR2: MGHRA and YSYEKL. V was shortened by 3 bases and J by 2 bases, with 24 bases between the two germline ends. The CDR3 is 19 amino acids. CDR3 in DNA: TGCGCCAGCAGCCATTTCTCCGGGGATCCCTCCCACTTCACAGATACGCAGTATTTT. Protein product: CASSHFSGDPSHFTDTQYF.

The V call is TRBV19, the J call TRBJ2-7; 7 positions match TRBD2. The junction had 10 bases not matched to a gene; V was cut back by 4 bases and J by 7 bases. CDR1 and CDR2 (germline): LNHDA, SQIVND (reference sequence). The CDR3 contains 14 residues. DNA for the CDR3: TGTGCCAGTAGTACCTTAGCGGGCCGTGGGGAGCAGTACTTC. It codes for CASSTLAGRGEQYF.

The chain carries TRBV19 and TRBJ1-1, with D possibly TRBD1 on 5 matching bases. The CDR3 contains 12 residues. In germline, CDR1 is LNHDA, CDR2 SQIVND (reference sequence). V lost 6 bases, J lost 5 bases, and 10 bases lay in between. The CDR3 nucleotides read TGTGCCAGTAGCGCTGGGGGGACTGAAGCTTTCTTT. Its protein is CASSAGGTEAFF.

The chain combines TRBV2 with TRBJ2-7; 7 bases are shared with TRBD2. From germline, CDR1 is SNHLY and CDR2 FYNNEI. V trimming: 8 bases; J trimming: 5 bases; junction bases outside the gene matches: 15. The CDR3 totals 15 residues. The CDR3 DNA sequence: TGTGCCAGCCTTATCATAGCGGGCTCCTATAACGAGCAGTACTTC. This sequence encodes CASLIIAGSYNEQYF. Full variable domain (rest looked up from reference TRBV2 and TRBJ2-7): EPEVTQTPSHQVTQMGQEVILRCVPISNHLYFYWYRQILGQKVEFLVSFYNNEISEKSEIFDDQFSVERPDGSNFTLKIRSTKLEDSAMYFCASLIIAGSYNEQYFGPGTRLTVT.

This clone was observed a single time. The rearrangement links TRBV28 to TRBJ2-7; weak D call: TRBD1 (7 bases). V gave up 5 bases and J gave up 2 bases, with 13 bases separating them. This CDR3 is built from 14 residues. Looked up from germline, CDR1 is MDHEN and CDR2 is SYDVKM. The CDR3 protein is CASSGRDSPYEQYF. The CDR3 DNA follows: TGTGCCAGCAGTGGGCGGGACAGCCCCTACGAGCAGTACTTC.

This chain joins TRBV5-4 and TRBJ2-7; D unclear. The CDR3 runs to 13 residues. Trimming stripped 5 bases from V and 3 bases from J, with 12 bases between. CDR1 and CDR2 (germline): SGHNT, YYREEE (reference sequence). As DNA, the CDR3 is TGTGCCAGCAGGATAAATCCCCACTACGAGCAGTACTTC. This gives the protein CASRINPHYEQYF.

This clone was seen once. In nucleotides, the CDR3 is TGTGCCAGCAGCTTGTTCGGGGGTGGCGAAAAACTGTTTTTT. Protein product: CASSLFGGGEKLFF. This chain links TRBV5-6 with TRBJ1-4; maybe TRBD1 (5 bases). Germline CDR1 and CDR2: SGHDT and YYEEEE. The CDR3 loop spans 14 amino acids. Between the trimmed V and J ends, which lost 1 base and 8 bases, there was a span of 12 bases. The whole variable domain, filled in from reference TRBV5-6 and TRBJ1-4, reads DAGVTQSPTHLIKTRGQQVTLRCSPKSGHDTVSWYQQALGQGPQFIFQYYEEEERQRGNFPDRFSGHQFPNYSSELNVNALLLGDSALYLCASSLFGGGEKLFFGSGTQLSVL.

In this sample, this clone turned up once. The chain links TRBV7-8 to TRBJ1-2; 7 bases align to TRBD1. The V segment lost 2 bases and the J segment 6 bases; nucleotides outside the gene matches: 12. The CDR3 loop spans 16 amino acids. Germline CDR1 reads SGHVS; CDR2 reads FQNEAQ. This chain's CDR3 is CASSLTPETGKDGYTF. CDR3 nucleotide sequence: TGTGCCAGCAGCTTAACTCCGGAGACAGGGAAGGATGGCTACACCTTC.

This rearrangement joins TRBV9 to TRBJ2-3; D is unresolved. Per germline, CDR1 SGDLS and CDR2 YYNGEE. The CDR3 extends over 13 amino acids. V was pared by 7 bases and J by 0 bases, with 9 bases between. CDR3 protein: CASSLTSTDTQYF. For the CDR3, the DNA is TGTGCCAGCTCGCTTACAAGCACAGATACGCAGTATTTT. Full variable domain (missing parts from reference TRBV9 and TRBJ2-3): DSGVTQTPKHLITATGQRVTLRCSPRSGDLSVYWYQQSLDQGLQFLIQYYNGEERAKGNILERFSAQQFPDLHSELNLSSLELGDSALYFCASSLTSTDTQYFGPGTRLTVL.

The chain combines TRBV11-3 with TRBJ2-1; D is unresolved. V lost 5 bases and J lost 5, with 19 bases in between. Per the germline V gene, CDR1 is SGHNT and CDR2 is YENEEA. The CDR3 runs 16 residues. CDR3 amino acids: CASSTNRNIPHNEQFF. In nucleotides, the CDR3 is TGTGCCAGCAGCACAAATCGGAACATCCCCCACAATGAGCAGTTCTTC.

J is TRBJ1-2 and V is TRBV5-1, with TRBD1 identical over 10 bases. The germline V gene has CDR1 SGHRS and CDR2 YFSETQ. Unmatched junction bases numbered 9, after V lost 5 bases and J lost 5 bases. The CDR3 consists of 15 residues. The CDR3 spells CASSTRDRGRYGYTF. Written as DNA, the CDR3 is TGCGCCAGCAGTACCAGGGACAGGGGAAGATATGGCTACACCTTC.

This sequence joins TRBV11-2 and TRBJ1-1, with 7 nucleotides matching TRBD1. The V segment lost 5 bases and the J segment 5 bases; nucleotides outside the gene matches: 8. The CDR3 totals 14 residues. CDR1 is SGHAT, CDR2 FQNNGV, per germline. In DNA form, the CDR3 reads TGTGCCAGCAGCCACCAGACAGGGTGGACTGAAGCTTTCTTT. Its translation: CASSHQTGWTEAFF.